This is a list of T cell receptor beta chains from one sample in a study of CD8 T cells in ankylosing spondylitis. TCRdb re-analysed the 5' RACE reads in MiXCR, keeping a single row per CDR3 protein. The top ten clones hold about 15% of a sample with about 390,000 distinct CDR3 sequences, approximately 20% of them seen once. The sequenced material came from blood, either unsorted or a sorted T cell fraction (not recorded which). The receptors come from a male donor with ankylosing spondylitis. Both conserved end residues are part of each CDR3. The order of the fields is J gene, V gene, CDR3 protein.

TRBJ2-5,TRBV3-1,CASSPGGRGFQETQYF
TRBJ2-1,TRBV7-2,CASSIYPGLVNEQFF
TRBJ1-2,TRBV9,CASSVEGGGYTF
TRBJ2-1,TRBV29-1,CSVVPPGLAGAGAHNEQFF
TRBJ1-6,TRBV30,CAWSSAGVLPLHF
TRBJ2-2,TRBV12-3/TRBV12-4,CASSSAGTGELFF
TRBJ2-7,TRBV20-1,CSARDLDRGQFEQYF
TRBJ1-1,TRBV29-1,CSVEIARNTEAFF
TRBJ1-1,TRBV12-3/TRBV12-4,CASSFSEISPTEAFF
TRBJ2-4,TRBV7-8,CASSWSPPSGAFGNIQYF
TRBJ2-3,TRBV2,CASCDLSSTDTQYF
TRBJ2-1,TRBV20-1,CSAAPGLSYNEQFF
TRBJ2-3,TRBV7-3,CASSTLSTDTQYF
TRBJ2-3,TRBV6-4,CASSALAGQWDTQYF
TRBJ1-1,TRBV12-3/TRBV12-4,CASRIDRGREATEAFF
TRBJ1-4,TRBV29-1,CSVGGWGTNEKLFF
TRBJ1-2,TRBV20-1,CSATAQGFYGYTF
TRBJ2-7,TRBV20-1,CSALQPLAGAGYEQYF
TRBJ2-7,TRBV7-9,CASSLLAANYEQYF
TRBJ1-6,TRBV4-2,CASSPFQESPLHF
TRBJ2-2,TRBV2,CASSEFGPRELFF
TRBJ2-2,TRBV19,CASSMSSANTGELFF
TRBJ1-1,TRBV5-1,CASSLGQYGTEAFF
TRBJ2-5,TRBV2,CASSGGWRETQYF
TRBJ2-1,TRBV9,CASSVVAGVGYNEQFF
TRBJ2-7,TRBV29-1,CSVVSTSGKWEQYF
TRBJ2-1,TRBV28,CASRTAYNEQFF
TRBJ2-2,TRBV12-3/TRBV12-4,CASRTPGQAGELFF